The 27 T cell receptor beta chains reported below all come from one sample, sequenced in a study of T cells after yellow fever vaccination. TCRdb reprocessed the 5' RACE reads with MiXCR, giving one entry per CDR3 protein. The sample includes hundreds of thousands of distinct CDR3 sequences, around 12% of them seen just once. The source material was PBMCs, sampled on the day of the yellow fever booster vaccination. The source is a man younger than 40 who received the YFV17D yellow fever vaccine.

The chain links TRBV5-1 to TRBJ2-2, with D possibly being TRBD1 or TRBD2 (5 bases each). The germline gives CDR1 SGHRS, CDR2 YFSETQ. This CDR3 contains 12 residues. V lost 7 bases and J 2 bases, leaving 6 bases between the germline ends. The CDR3 is CASRDNTGELFF. CDR3 nucleotides: TGCGCCAGCCGGGACAACACCGGGGAGCTGTTTTTT.

This clonotype was detected many times. This chain links TRBV28 with TRBJ1-5; D call uncertain. Looked up from germline, CDR1 is MDHEN and CDR2 is SYDVKM. The CDR3 loop spans 13 amino acids. The V gene lost 7 bases and the J gene lost 10 bases, with 17 bases spanning the gap. CDR3 loop: CASISFGREPQHF. In DNA, the CDR3 is TGTGCCAGCATCTCTTTTGGGAGGGAACCCCAGCATTTT. The variable domain in full, completed from reference TRBV28 and TRBJ1-5, reads DVKVTQSSRYLVKRTGEKVFLECVQDMDHENMFWYRQDPGLGLRLIYFSYDVKMKEKGDIPEGYSVSREKKERFSLILESASTNQTSMYLCASISFGREPQHFGDGTRLSIL.

V is TRBV19 and J is TRBJ2-7; either TRBD1 or TRBD2 may supply D (5 bases each). CDR3 length: 14 residues. Trimming left V 1 base short and J 2 bases short, with 9 bases between. From germline, CDR1 is LNHDA and CDR2 SQIVND (reference sequence). The CDR3 coding sequence is TGTGCCAGTAGTATAGCATCGGGACCCTACGAGCAGTACTTC. It is translated as CASSIASGPYEQYF.

A few counts support this clonotype. The chain links TRBV6-5 to TRBJ2-1; 15 bases are shared with TRBD2. CDR1 MNHEY and CDR2 SVGAGI come from the germline V gene. This CDR3 is 15 amino acids long. V shed 4 bases and J 8 bases; nucleotides not matched to a gene: 3. In nucleotides, the CDR3 is TGTGCCAGCAGTTGGGGACTAGCGGGAGGCCATGAGCAGTTCTTC. Residues: CASSWGLAGGHEQFF.

In its sample, this clonotype was seen a few times. V gene TRBV20-1 combines with J gene TRBJ2-4, with D unclear. Trimming pared 5 bases from V and 8 bases from J, leaving 19 bases between. This CDR3 has 14 residues. The germline gives CDR1 DFQATT, CDR2 SNEGSKA (reference sequence). CDR3 sequence (DNA): TGCAGTGCTCCCCCCTCGATACACGGCGACATTCAGTACTTC. Translated, it gives CSAPPSIHGDIQYF.

This clonotype was recorded a few times. The chain recombines TRBV5-4 with TRBJ2-3; perhaps TRBD1 as D (5 bases). Germline V CDR1 and CDR2: SGHNT, YYREEE (reference sequence). The CDR3 length is 16 residues. Trimming pared 1 base from V and 2 bases from J, leaving 14 bases between. CDR3 DNA: TGTGCCAGCAGCTTGTTTTCCTGGGGCAACACAGATACGCAGTATTTT. Encoded protein: CASSLFSWGNTDTQYF.

The chain is built from TRBV20-1 and TRBJ2-5; weak D call: TRBD2 (5 bases). Looked up from germline, CDR1 is DFQATT and CDR2 is SNEGSKA (reference sequence). The CDR3 is made up of 13 amino acids. Trimming took off 6 bases at V and 5 bases at J, with 16 bases between the two ends. The chain's CDR3 is CSARVAATETQYF. CDR3 in DNA: TGCAGTGCGAGGGTTGCGGCCACCGAGACCCAGTACTTC.

The genes are TRBV19 and TRBJ2-1, with 15 bases identical to TRBD2. CDR3 length equals 18 residues. V gave up 3 bases and J gave up 9 bases; unmatched junction bases: 12. Germline V gives CDR1 LNHDA, CDR2 SQIVND (reference sequence). The CDR3 protein is CASSIQDGGTSGRSEQFF. CDR3 bases: TGTGCCAGTAGTATCCAGGACGGTGGGACTAGCGGGAGGAGTGAGCAGTTCTTC.

This clonotype was counted between two and nine times. This rearrangement joins TRBV24-1 to TRBJ2-3; unclear D gene. Germline CDR1 reads KGHDR; CDR2 reads SFDVKD. V gave up 10 bases and J gave up 3 bases, with 7 bases separating them. This CDR3 is built from 11 residues. The CDR3 region has the DNA TGTGCCACGTCCCAGACAGATACGCAGTATTTT. Its protein product is CATSQTDTQYF.

V and J are TRBV19 and TRBJ2-6; a possible D gene is TRBD1 (5 bases). V was shortened by 11 bases and J by 0 bases, with 17 bases between the two germline ends. CDR1 is LNHDA, CDR2 SQIVND, per germline (reference sequence). This CDR3 comprises 16 residues. In DNA, the CDR3 is TGTGCCTCCAGTTCCTCCAGGGCCTCTGGGGCCAACGTCCTGACTTTC. This sequence encodes CASSSSRASGANVLTF.

This chain links TRBV5-1 with TRBJ2-1; TRBD1 or TRBD2 may be the D gene (5 bases each). Looked up from germline, CDR1 is SGHRS and CDR2 is YFSETQ. The CDR3 extends over 18 amino acids. The V gene lost 2 bases and the J gene lost 11 bases, with 29 bases spanning the gap. The CDR3 loop is CASSFGSTIGAGDDQQFF. The CDR3 region has the DNA TGCGCCAGCAGCTTTGGGTCCACAATCGGGGCGGGTGATGATCAGCAGTTCTTC.

As regards this clonotype: Germline is not matched at one junction end, which may reflect a read error. The J gene is TRBJ2-7, the V gene TRBV7-7; 13 bases line up with TRBD2. In germline, CDR1 is SSHAT, CDR2 FNYEAQ (reference sequence). This CDR3 has 18 residues. CDR3 nucleotides: TGTGCTAGCAGCTTAGAACCCTGGACTAGCGGGAGTCTCTACGAGCAGTACTTC. Its protein is CASSLEPWTSGSLYEQYF.

This clonotype was observed a few times. The chain is built from TRBV20-1 and TRBJ2-1; 7 nucleotides match TRBD1. J lost 3 bases, V lost 0 bases, and 8 bases had no gene match. This CDR3 region has 16 residues. Germline loops: CDR1 DFQATT, CDR2 SNEGSKA (reference sequence). The CDR3 sequence: CSAREVTGMNYNEQFF. CDR3 bases: TGCAGTGCTAGAGAAGTGACAGGGATGAACTACAATGAGCAGTTCTTC.

V is TRBV18 and J is TRBJ2-5; the D is unclear. This CDR3 has 13 amino acids. Between the trimmed V and J ends, which lost 0 bases and 3 bases, there was a span of 5 bases. The germline V gene encodes CDR1 KGHSH and CDR2 LQKENI. The CDR3 is CASSPPVEETQYF. The CDR3 DNA reads as TGTGCCAGCTCACCACCCGTAGAAGAGACCCAGTACTTC.

The J gene is TRBJ2-7, the V gene TRBV6-5, with 9 bases aligning to TRBD2. The J segment lost 0 bases and the V segment lost 2 bases, leaving 5 bases of the junction unmatched. From germline, CDR1 is MNHEY and CDR2 SVGAGI. The CDR3 runs to 16 residues. The CDR3 nucleotides are TGTGCCAGCAGTTACGCTAGCGGGAAGAGCTCCTACGAGCAGTACTTC. Encoded protein: CASSYASGKSSYEQYF.

This clonotype turned up a few times. The chain recombines TRBV27 with TRBJ2-5; TRBD1 matches at 10 bases. Germline CDR1 reads MNHEY; CDR2 reads SMNVEV (reference sequence). There are 15 residues in the CDR3. Trimming cost V 4 bases and J 5 bases; bases outside gene matches: 7. CDR3 DNA sequence: TGTGCCAGCAGTTCCCCGACAGGGGGCGAGGAGACCCAGTACTTC. Protein product: CASSSPTGGEETQYF.

The chain employs TRBV6-2 or TRBV6-3 and TRBJ1-1; D remains unclear. V lost 4 bases and J lost 6, with 6 bases in between. The germline V gene has CDR1 MNHEY and CDR2 SVGEGT. The CDR3 consists of 11 residues. The CDR3 bases are TGTGCCAGCAGTTCCTACGCTGAAGCTTTCTTT. This sequence encodes CASSSYAEAFF.

The chain couples TRBV12-3 or TRBV12-4 to TRBJ2-1, with 8 bases identical to TRBD2. The CDR3 is 14 amino acids. J gave up 7 bases and V 4 bases, and 6 bases lay outside the gene matches. The CDR3 DNA reads as TGTGCCAGCAGTTGGAGCGGGAGTAAAAATGAGCAGTTCTTC. It translates to CASSWSGSKNEQFF.

A few counts support this clonotype. The rearrangement joins TRBV11-2 to TRBJ2-7; D gene uncertain. Germline CDR1 is SGHAT and CDR2 is FQNNGV. CDR3 length: 15 residues. Trimming cost V 0 bases and J 6 bases, with 15 bases left between them. Written as DNA, the CDR3 is TGTGCCAGCAGCTTAGAGCTTTGGTCCCTCGGCGAGCAGTACTTC. This translates into CASSLELWSLGEQYF. Together with reference TRBV11-2 and TRBJ2-7, the CDR3 gives the full variable domain: EAGVAQSPRYKIIEKRQSVAFWCNPISGHATLYWYQQILGQGPKLLIQFQNNGVVDDSQLPKDRFSAERLKGVDSTLKIQPAKLEDSAVYLCASSLELWSLGEQYFGPGTRLTVT.

This clonotype was counted at least ten times. The V call is TRBV11-2, the J call TRBJ2-5; D might be TRBD2 (7 bases). The ends were cut back, 3 bases at V and 4 bases at J, with 12 bases in the middle. This CDR3 has 14 residues. CDR1 and CDR2 (germline): SGHAT, FQNNGV. In DNA, the CDR3 is TGTGCCAGCAGCTTTCGGGGGGCACGAGAGACCCAGTACTTC. Translation: CASSFRGARETQYF. Using reference TRBV11-2 and TRBJ2-5 for the parts outside the CDR3, the full variable domain is EAGVAQSPRYKIIEKRQSVAFWCNPISGHATLYWYQQILGQGPKLLIQFQNNGVVDDSQLPKDRFSAERLKGVDSTLKIQPAKLEDSAVYLCASSFRGARETQYFGPGTRLLVL.

The chain joins TRBV5-1 to TRBJ2-2; 7 bases agree with TRBD1. The CDR3 is made up of 15 amino acids. CDR1 is SGHRS, CDR2 YFSETQ, per germline. Trimming removed 7 bases from V and 4 bases from J; junction bases left unmatched: 10. CDR3 protein: CASDATGKGTGELFF. CDR3 sequence (DNA): TGCGCCAGCGACGCGACAGGGAAGGGCACCGGGGAGCTGTTTTTT.

There are a few counts of this clonotype. The genes are TRBV2 and TRBJ2-7; D assignment may be TRBD1 or TRBD2 (5 bases each). The V and J ends lost 7 bases and 7 bases respectively, with 20 bases between them. CDR1 SNHLY and CDR2 FYNNEI come from the germline V gene. This CDR3 comprises 14 residues. This CDR3 is CASNLGRSYGEQYF. For the CDR3, the DNA is TGTGCCAGCAACTTGGGACGGAGCTATGGGGAGCAGTACTTC.

V is TRBV5-1 and J is TRBJ2-3, with D maybe TRBD1 (5 bases). CDR1 and CDR2 (germline): SGHRS, YFSETQ. V was clipped by 5 bases and J by 3 bases, with 19 bases between them. The CDR3 sequence is 16 residues long. CDR3 residues: CASRPIQGRGTDTQYF. The DNA for the CDR3 is TGCGCCAGCAGGCCGATCCAGGGTAGGGGAACAGATACGCAGTATTTT.

Here the CDR3 DNA reads TGTGCCAGCTCACCAGCCAGCGGGAGTAGGACAGATACGCAGTATTTT. This sequence encodes CASSPASGSRTDTQYF. The chain combines TRBV18 with TRBJ2-3, with 8 bases that match TRBD2. Per the germline V gene, CDR1 is KGHSH and CDR2 is LQKENI. The CDR3 loop spans 16 amino acids. V gave up 2 bases and J gave up 3 bases; unmatched junction bases: 7.

This chain uses TRBV3-1 with TRBJ2-4; 7 bases line up with TRBD1. V gave up 5 bases and J gave up 7 bases; unmatched junction bases: 5. This CDR3 region has 13 residues. From germline, CDR1 is LGHDT and CDR2 YNNKEL (reference sequence). The CDR3 protein is CASSSGTANIQYF. The CDR3 DNA follows: TGTGCCAGCAGCTCCGGGACAGCTAACATTCAGTACTTC.

The rearrangement joins TRBV2 to TRBJ2-1; 10 nucleotides align to TRBD2. This CDR3 comprises 18 residues. The ends lost 7 bases at V and 0 bases at J; junction bases unmatched: 12. Germline lookup yields CDR1 SNHLY and CDR2 FYNNEI. CDR3 coding DNA: TGTGCCAGCACCGCAGCGGGAGGGCCATCGAGCTCCTACAATGAGCAGTTCTTC. This codes for CASTAAGGPSSSYNEQFF.

This chain connects TRBV30 to TRBJ2-1, with TRBD2 matching over 10 bases. V shed 4 bases, J shed 10 bases, and the junction held 13 bases outside the gene matches. The CDR3 spans 15 residues. Germline loops: CDR1 GTSNPN, CDR2 SVGIG (reference sequence). The CDR3 DNA sequence: TGTGCCTGGAACAACATATTAGCGGGAGGAGGGGAGCAGTTCTTC. This translates into CAWNNILAGGGEQFF.